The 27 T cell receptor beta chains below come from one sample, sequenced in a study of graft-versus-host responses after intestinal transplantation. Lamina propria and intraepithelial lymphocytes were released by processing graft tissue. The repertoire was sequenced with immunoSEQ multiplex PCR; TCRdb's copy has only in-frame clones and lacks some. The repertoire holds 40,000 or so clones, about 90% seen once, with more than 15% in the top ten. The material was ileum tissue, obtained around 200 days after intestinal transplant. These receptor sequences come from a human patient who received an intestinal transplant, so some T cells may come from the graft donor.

DNA for the CDR3: TGTGCCAGCAGTTCCAACCCAGGGGAAGAAAAACTGTTTTTT. Translation gives CASSSNPGEEKLFF. V gene TRBV28 combines with J gene TRBJ1-4; D is perhaps TRBD1 (6 bases). Germline V lookup: CDR1 MDHEN, CDR2 SYDVKM. The V end was cut by 4 bases, the J end by 8 bases, with 14 bases between. The CDR3 is 14 residues long.

CDR3 sequence: CASSPTGGQETQYF. CDR3 bases: TGTGCCAGCTCACCAACGGGGGGTCAAGAGACCCAGTACTTC. The chain uses TRBV18 and TRBJ2-5, with 7 bases identical to TRBD2. The CDR3 sequence is 14 residues long. Germline V gene data show CDR1 as KGHSH and CDR2 as LQKENI. With V trimmed by 2 bases and J by 2 bases, 2 bases remained unmatched.

The CDR3 DNA reads as TGTGCCAGCAGTGGGGGGGACTCCTATAATTCACCCCTCCACTTT. Its translation is CASSGGDSYNSPLHF. V gene TRBV2 combines with J gene TRBJ1-6; weak D call: TRBD1 (5 bases). The CDR3 is made up of 15 amino acids. The germline V gene encodes CDR1 SNHLY and CDR2 FYNNEI. V was cut by 4 bases and J by 0 bases, with 7 bases left in between.

CDR3 sequence: CASSLGSTDTQYF. In DNA, the CDR3 is TGTGCCAGCAGCTTGGGGTCTACAGATACGCAGTATTTT. The genes are TRBV7-3 and TRBJ2-3; D is unresolved. The CDR3 loop spans 13 amino acids. V lost 3 bases and J lost 3, with 7 bases in between. CDR1 is SGHTA and CDR2 is FQGTGA in the germline V gene.

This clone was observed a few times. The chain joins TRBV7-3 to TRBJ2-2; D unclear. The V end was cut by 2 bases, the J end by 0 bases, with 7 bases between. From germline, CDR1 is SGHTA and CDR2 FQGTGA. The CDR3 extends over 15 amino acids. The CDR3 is CASSLDSANTGELFF. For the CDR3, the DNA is TGTGCCAGCAGCTTAGACTCCGCGAACACCGGGGAGCTGTTTTTT.

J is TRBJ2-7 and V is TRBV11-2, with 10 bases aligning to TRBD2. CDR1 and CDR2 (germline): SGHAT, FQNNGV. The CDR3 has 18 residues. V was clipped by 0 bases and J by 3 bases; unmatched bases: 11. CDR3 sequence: CASSLDSGSGGILYEQYF. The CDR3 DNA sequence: TGTGCCAGCAGCTTAGATTCAGGTAGCGGGGGGATCCTCTACGAGCAGTACTTC.

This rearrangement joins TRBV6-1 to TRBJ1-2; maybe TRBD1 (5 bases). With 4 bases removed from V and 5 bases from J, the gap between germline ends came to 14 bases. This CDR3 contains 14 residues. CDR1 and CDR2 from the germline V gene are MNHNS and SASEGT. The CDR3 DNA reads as TGTGCCAGCAGTGGGCTGGGGCGGAATTATGGCTACACCTTC. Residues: CASSGLGRNYGYTF.

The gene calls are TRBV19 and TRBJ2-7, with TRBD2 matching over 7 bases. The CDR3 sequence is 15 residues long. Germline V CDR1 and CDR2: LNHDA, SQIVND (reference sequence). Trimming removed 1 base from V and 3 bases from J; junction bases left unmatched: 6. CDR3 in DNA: TGTGCCAGTAGTATAGGTAGCGGGCACCACTACGAGCAGTACTTC. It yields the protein CASSIGSGHHYEQYF.

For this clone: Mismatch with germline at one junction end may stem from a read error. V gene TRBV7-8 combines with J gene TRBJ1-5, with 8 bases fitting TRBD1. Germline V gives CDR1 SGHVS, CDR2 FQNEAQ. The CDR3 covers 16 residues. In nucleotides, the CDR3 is TGTGCCAGCAGCTTACTCGGGGCAGGGGGCAACCAGCCCCAGCATTTT. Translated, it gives CASSLLGAGGNQPQHF.

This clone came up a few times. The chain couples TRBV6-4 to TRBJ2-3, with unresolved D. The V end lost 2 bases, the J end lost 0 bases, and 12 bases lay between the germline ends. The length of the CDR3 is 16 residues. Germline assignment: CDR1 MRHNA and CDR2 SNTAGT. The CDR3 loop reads CASSDDVDTSTDTQYF. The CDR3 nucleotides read TGTGCCAGCAGTGACGACGTTGATACTAGCACAGATACGCAGTATTTT.

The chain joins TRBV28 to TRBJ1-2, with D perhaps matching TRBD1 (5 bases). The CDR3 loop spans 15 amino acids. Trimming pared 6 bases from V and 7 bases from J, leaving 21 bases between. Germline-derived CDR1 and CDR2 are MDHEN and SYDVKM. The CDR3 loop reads CASSPMAGGAIGYTF. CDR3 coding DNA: TGTGCCAGCAGCCCAATGGCCGGAGGGGCGATTGGCTACACCTTC.

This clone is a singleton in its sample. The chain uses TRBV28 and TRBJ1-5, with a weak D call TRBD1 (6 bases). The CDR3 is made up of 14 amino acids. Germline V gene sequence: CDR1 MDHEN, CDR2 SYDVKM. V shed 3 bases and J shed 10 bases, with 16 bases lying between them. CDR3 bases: TGTGCCAGCAGTTTCACAGGGAGTAGTTCTCCCCAGCATTTT. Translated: CASSFTGSSSPQHF.

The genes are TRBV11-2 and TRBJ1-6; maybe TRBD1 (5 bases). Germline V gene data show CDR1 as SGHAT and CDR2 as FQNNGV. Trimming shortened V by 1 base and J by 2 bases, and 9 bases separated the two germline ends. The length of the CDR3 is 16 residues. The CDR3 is CASSLGPGAYNSPLHF. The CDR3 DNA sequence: TGTGCCAGCAGCTTAGGTCCGGGGGCCTATAATTCACCCCTCCACTTT.

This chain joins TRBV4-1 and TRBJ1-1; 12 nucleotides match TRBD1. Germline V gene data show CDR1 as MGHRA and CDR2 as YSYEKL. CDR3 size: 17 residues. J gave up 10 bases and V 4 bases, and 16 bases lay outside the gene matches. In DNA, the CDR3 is TGCGCCAGCAGCCTCAACCCGGGACAGGGGGCGTGGAGGGGAGCTTTCTTT. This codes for CASSLNPGQGAWRGAFF.

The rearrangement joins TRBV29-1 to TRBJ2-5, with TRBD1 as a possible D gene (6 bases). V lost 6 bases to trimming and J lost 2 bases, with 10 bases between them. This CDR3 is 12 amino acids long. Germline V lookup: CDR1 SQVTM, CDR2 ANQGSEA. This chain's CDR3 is CSVSTGQETQYF. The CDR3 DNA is TGCAGCGTGTCGACAGGTCAAGAGACCCAGTACTTC.

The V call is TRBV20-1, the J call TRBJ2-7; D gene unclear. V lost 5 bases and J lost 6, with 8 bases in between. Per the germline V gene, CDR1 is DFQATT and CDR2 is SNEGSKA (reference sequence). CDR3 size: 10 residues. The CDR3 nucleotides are TGCAGTGCTTTGAAAACCGAGCAGTACTTC. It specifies CSALKTEQYF.

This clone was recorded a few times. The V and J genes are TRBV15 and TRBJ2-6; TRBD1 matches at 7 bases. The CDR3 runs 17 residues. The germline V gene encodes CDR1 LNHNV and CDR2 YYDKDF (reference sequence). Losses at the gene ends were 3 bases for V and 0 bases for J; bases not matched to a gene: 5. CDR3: CATSSGTASSGANVLTF. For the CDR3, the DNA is TGTGCCACCAGCAGTGGGACAGCCAGCTCTGGGGCCAACGTCCTGACTTTC.

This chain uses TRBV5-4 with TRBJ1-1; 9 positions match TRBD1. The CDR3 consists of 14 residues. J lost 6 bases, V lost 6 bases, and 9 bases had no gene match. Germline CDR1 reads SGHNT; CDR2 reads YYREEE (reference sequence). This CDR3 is CASTLGTGSSEAFF. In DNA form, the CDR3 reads TGTGCCAGCACTCTAGGGACAGGGAGCTCTGAAGCTTTCTTT.

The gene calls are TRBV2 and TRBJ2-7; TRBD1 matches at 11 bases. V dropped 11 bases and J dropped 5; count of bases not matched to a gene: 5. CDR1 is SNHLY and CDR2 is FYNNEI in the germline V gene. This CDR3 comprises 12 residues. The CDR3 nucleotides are TGTGCCGGACAGGGACAGGGGGACGAGCAGTACTTC. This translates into CAGQGQGDEQYF.

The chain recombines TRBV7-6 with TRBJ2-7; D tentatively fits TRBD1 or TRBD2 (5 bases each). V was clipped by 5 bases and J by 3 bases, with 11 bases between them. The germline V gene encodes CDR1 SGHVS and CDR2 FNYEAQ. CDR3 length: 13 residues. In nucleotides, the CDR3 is TGTGCCAGCAGCCCGGGACCTAACTACGAGCAGTACTTC. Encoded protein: CASSPGPNYEQYF.

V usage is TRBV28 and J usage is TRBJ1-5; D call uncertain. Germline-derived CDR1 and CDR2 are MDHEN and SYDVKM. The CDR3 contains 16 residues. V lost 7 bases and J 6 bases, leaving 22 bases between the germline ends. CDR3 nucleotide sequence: TGTGCCAGCACCCCGTCAGGATCTATTGGTGGTCAGCCCCAGCATTTT. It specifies CASTPSGSIGGQPQHF.

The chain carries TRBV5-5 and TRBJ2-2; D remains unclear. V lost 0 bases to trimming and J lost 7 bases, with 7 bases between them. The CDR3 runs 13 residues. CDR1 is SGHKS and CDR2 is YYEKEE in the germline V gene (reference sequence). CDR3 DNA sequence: TGTGCCAGCAGCTTGGTGTCTAGCGGGGAGCTGTTTTTT. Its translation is CASSLVSSGELFF.

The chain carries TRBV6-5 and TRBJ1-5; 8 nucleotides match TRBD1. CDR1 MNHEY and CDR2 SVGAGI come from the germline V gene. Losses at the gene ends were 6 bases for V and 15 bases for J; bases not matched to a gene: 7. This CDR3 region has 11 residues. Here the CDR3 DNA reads TGTGCCAGCAGCCAGGGACAGGTATGGCATTTT. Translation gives CASSQGQVWHF.

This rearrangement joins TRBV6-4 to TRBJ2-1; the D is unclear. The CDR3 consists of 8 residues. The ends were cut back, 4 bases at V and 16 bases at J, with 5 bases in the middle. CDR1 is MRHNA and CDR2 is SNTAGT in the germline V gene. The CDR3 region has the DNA TGTGCCAGCAGTGTAGAATTCTTC. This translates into CASSVEFF.

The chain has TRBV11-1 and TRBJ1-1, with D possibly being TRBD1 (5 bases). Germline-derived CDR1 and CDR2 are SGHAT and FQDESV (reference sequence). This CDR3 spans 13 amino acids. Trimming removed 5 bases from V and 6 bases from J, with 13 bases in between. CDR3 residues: CASSAGRGAEAFF. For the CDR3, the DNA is TGTGCCAGCAGCGCAGGGAGGGGTGCTGAAGCTTTCTTT.

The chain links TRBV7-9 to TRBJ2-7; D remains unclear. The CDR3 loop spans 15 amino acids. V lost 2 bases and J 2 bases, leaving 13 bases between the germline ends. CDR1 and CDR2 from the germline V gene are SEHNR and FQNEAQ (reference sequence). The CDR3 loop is CASSLTRAFPYEQYF. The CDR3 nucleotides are TGTGCCAGCAGCTTAACTCGGGCCTTCCCCTACGAGCAGTACTTC.

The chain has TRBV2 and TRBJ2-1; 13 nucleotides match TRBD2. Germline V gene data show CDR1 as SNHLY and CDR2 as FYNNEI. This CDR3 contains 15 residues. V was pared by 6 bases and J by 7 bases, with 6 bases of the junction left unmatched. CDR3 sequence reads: CASRVLAGGGNEQFF. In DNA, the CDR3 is TGTGCCAGCAGAGTACTAGCGGGAGGGGGGAATGAGCAGTTCTTC.